The rows below give T cell receptor beta chains drawn from one sample of a study of Graves' ophthalmopathy and Graves' hyperthyroidism. From the multiplex PCR reads, TCRdb called clonotypes with MiXCR, one entry per CDR3 protein. The table records 200,000 to 300,000 distinct CDR3 sequences, around 42% of them present only once. Sequenced material: peripheral blood. The source of these receptors is an adult man with Graves' ophthalmopathy. CDR3s include the opening cysteine and the closing phenylalanine or tryptophan. D genes are given only for firm matches. Clone size is not always given. Where it is, it says once, few, many or a class for expanded clones.

D,size,J,V,DNA,CDR3
.,.,TRBJ1-5,TRBV2,TGTGCCAGCGAAACGGGGAATAGCAATCAGCCCCAGCATTTT,CASETGNSNQPQHF
TRBD2,.,TRBJ2-7,TRBV20-1,TGCAGTGCCGCGCCACCATACGGACTAGCGGGCGAGTACGAGCAGTACTTC,CSAAPPYGLAGEYEQYF
.,many,TRBJ1-2,TRBV10-3,TGTGCCATCAGTCCCGACAGAAGAGCATATGGCTACACCTTC,CAISPDRRAYGYTF
.,many,TRBJ1-1,TRBV29-1,TGCAGCGTTGTGGGAGGGTCCCCTGAAGCTTTCTTT,CSVVGGSPEAFF
TRBD1,few,TRBJ1-5,TRBV20-1,TGCAGTGCTATTTCCAGGACAGGTCCTTATAGCAATCAGCCCCAGCATTTT,CSAISRTGPYSNQPQHF
.,.,TRBJ2-3,TRBV14,TGTGCCAGCAGCCCCGCGGGGCACCAAGGGGGTACGCAGTATTTT,CASSPAGHQGGTQYF
.,many,TRBJ2-7,TRBV24-1,TGTGCCACCAGTGACCCCCGGGACGGAACCTACGAGCAGTACTTC,CATSDPRDGTYEQYF
TRBD1,.,TRBJ1-2,TRBV10-3,TGTGCCATCAGGTTTTCGACAGGGAACTATGGCTACACCTTC,CAIRFSTGNYGYTF
.,few,TRBJ1-1,TRBV29-1,TGCAGCGTTGGGCCGGGAAACACTGAAGCTTTCTTT,CSVGPGNTEAFF
.,.,TRBJ2-7,TRBV5-5,TGTGCCAGCAGTCCGGGATCTACCTACGAGCAGTACTTC,CASSPGSTYEQYF
.,.,TRBJ2-5,TRBV12-3/TRBV12-4,TGTGCCAGCAGTTTCCCCCCGGGTTTAGGGGAGACCCAGTACTTC,CASSFPPGLGETQYF
TRBD1,few,TRBJ1-2,TRBV20-1,TGCAGTGCTAGAGATTGGCAGGGGGTTAACTATGGCTACACCTTC,CSARDWQGVNYGYTF
.,many,TRBJ2-7,TRBV20-1,TGCAGTGCTGGACCCCCTCGCGAGCAGTACTTC,CSAGPPREQYF
TRBD1,.,TRBJ2-7,TRBV20-1,TGCAGTGCTAGAGGGACAGGACCTTCCTACGAGCAGTACTTC,CSARGTGPSYEQYF
.,few,TRBJ2-5,TRBV12-3/TRBV12-4,TGTGCCAGTAGTCCCAGTGCGCGGGATGGAGAGACCCAGTACTTC,CASSPSARDGETQYF
TRBD1,few,TRBJ2-7,TRBV7-9,TGTGCCAGCAGCTCAGACGGACAGGGTACCGACGAGCAGTACTTC,CASSSDGQGTDEQYF
.,.,TRBJ2-3,TRBV25-1,TGTGCCAGCAGTGTCACAGGGGGGGGAAACACAGATACGCAGTATTTT,CASSVTGGGNTDTQYF
.,.,TRBJ2-6,TRBV7-2,TGTGCCAGCAGCTTAGCCAGGGCTGGGGCCAACGTCCTGACTTTC,CASSLARAGANVLTF
.,.,TRBJ1-4,TRBV5-1,TGCGCCAGCAGCTTGGCGGGGGTCGAGGGAGAAAAACTGTTTTTT,CASSLAGVEGEKLFF
TRBD1,.,TRBJ1-2,TRBV7-9,TGTGCCAGCAGCTTGCTCGGACAGGTCTCAGAAGGCTACACCTTC,CASSLLGQVSEGYTF
.,.,TRBJ2-1,TRBV20-1,TGCAGTGCTACCAGGGGCTATATTTACAATGAGCAGTTCTTC,CSATRGYIYNEQFF
TRBD1,few,TRBJ1-2,TRBV2,TGTGCCAGCAGTGCACAGGGGGCACGTGGCTACACCTTC,CASSAQGARGYTF
.,.,TRBJ2-5,TRBV15,TGTGCCACCAGCAGAGGTCAGCGTCAAGAGACCCAGTACTTC,CATSRGQRQETQYF
TRBD2,.,TRBJ2-5,TRBV29-1,TGCAGCGCGCTAGCGGACCGACAAGAGACCCAGTACTTC,CSALADRQETQYF
TRBD1,.,TRBJ1-2,TRBV12-3/TRBV12-4,TGTGCCAGCAGACCGACAGGGGTGGGCTATGGCTACACCTTC,CASRPTGVGYGYTF
TRBD1,.,TRBJ2-5,TRBV7-8,TGTGCCAGCAGCCCACCGACGACAGGGTTGGAGACCCAGTACTTC,CASSPPTTGLETQYF
.,.,TRBJ2-7,TRBV7-8,TGTGCCAGCAGCTTAGTACAGGGCTCCTACGAGCAGTACTTC,CASSLVQGSYEQYF
TRBD1,.,TRBJ1-2,TRBV9,TGTGCCAGCAGCGGAATAAAGGGGCCAGGGGGGATCTATGGCTACACCTTC,CASSGIKGPGGIYGYTF
.,once,TRBJ2-7,TRBV15,TGTGCCACCAGCACCGACAGCTACGAGCAGTACTTC,CATSTDSYEQYF
.,.,TRBJ1-1,TRBV29-1,TGCAGCGTTGAACCCCCTGAGGGCACCTACAATGAGCAGTTCTTT,CSVEPPEGTYNEQFF
.,.,TRBJ1-1,TRBV2,TGTGCCACCGAGGGGCGGGGAGGAGCTTTCTTT,CATEGRGGAFF
TRBD2,few,TRBJ2-5,TRBV7-3,TGTGCCAGCAGCTTACGAGCGGGAGATGAGACCCAGTACTTC,CASSLRAGDETQYF
.,many,TRBJ1-5,TRBV10-2,TGCGCCAGCACCACAGGGTCGGGGCAGCCCCAGCATTTT,CASTTGSGQPQHF
.,few,TRBJ1-1,TRBV4-1,TGTGCCAGCAGCCAAGGGAGACAGACCATGAGCACTGAAGCTTTCTTT,CASSQGRQTMSTEAFF
.,.,TRBJ2-7,TRBV4-2,TGTGCCAGCAGGGCGGGTAGTTCCTACGAGCAGTACTTC,CASRAGSSYEQYF
.,few,TRBJ2-7,TRBV25-1,TGTGCCAGCAGTGAATCTCGGATAAGCGAGCAGTACTTC,CASSESRISEQYF
.,.,TRBJ1-1,TRBV12-3/TRBV12-4,TGTGCCAGCAGTGATAGGGGTTTTAACACTGAAGCTTTCTTT,CASSDRGFNTEAFF
TRBD1,.,TRBJ2-2,TRBV27,TGTGCCAGCAGACCGGGACAGGGGCTAACCGGGGAGCTGTTTTTT,CASRPGQGLTGELFF
.,.,TRBJ2-7,TRBV7-8,TGTGCCAGCAGCTTAGGCCCGGGGGCGCAGTACGAGCAGTACTTC,CASSLGPGAQYEQYF
.,many,TRBJ2-1,TRBV10-2,TGCGCCAGCACACGACCCGAGGGAGTGGGTGAGCAGTTCTTC,CASTRPEGVGEQFF
.,.,TRBJ2-7,TRBV2,TGTGCCAGCAGTGGAGCAGGGGTCGAGCAGTACTTC,CASSGAGVEQYF
.,many,TRBJ2-5,TRBV29-1,TGCAGCGGCAGAAGAACAGGGTTACAAGAGACCCAGTACTTC,CSGRRTGLQETQYF
.,few,TRBJ1-2,TRBV2,TGTGCCAGCAGCGTCGGTAAGAAGGATGGCTACACCTTC,CASSVGKKDGYTF
TRBD1,.,TRBJ1-5,TRBV10-3,TGTGCCAGCAGTTACGGGGGACAGGGGAGTCAGCCCCAGCATTTT,CASSYGGQGSQPQHF
.,.,TRBJ2-7,TRBV7-7,TGTGCTAGCAGCCCCCACAGGGAATCCTACGAGCAGTACTTC,CASSPHRESYEQYF
TRBD2,few,TRBJ2-2,TRBV10-2,TGCGCCAGCAAAATGAGCGGGAGAAATATCGCCGGGGAGCTGTTTTTT,CASKMSGRNIAGELFF
TRBD1,.,TRBJ1-2,TRBV29-1,TGCAGCGCCGGACAGGGGTATGGCTACACCTTC,CSAGQGYGYTF
TRBD1,few,TRBJ2-7,TRBV7-2,TGTGCCAGCAGCCCCAACCTGGACAGGGACGAGCAGTACTTC,CASSPNLDRDEQYF
.,.,TRBJ1-1,TRBV7-9,TGTGCCAGCAGCTTAGCCCCTGGTGGCAGGGGAACTGAAGCTTTCTTT,CASSLAPGGRGTEAFF
.,.,TRBJ1-1,TRBV5-1,TGCGCCAGCAGTTCGGACTGGAATCCCTACACTGAAGCTTTCTTT,CASSSDWNPYTEAFF
.,few,TRBJ1-1,TRBV9,TGTGCCAGCGGCAGGGGATCCACTGAAGCTTTCTTT,CASGRGSTEAFF
TRBD1,.,TRBJ2-7,TRBV7-2,TGTGCCAGCAGCTTCGGCCAGGGGGAAGGCGAGCAGTACTTC,CASSFGQGEGEQYF
.,.,TRBJ2-7,TRBV27,TGTGCCAGCAGTCCGGCCGGGTGGGGCGAGCAGTACTTC,CASSPAGWGEQYF
.,.,TRBJ1-5,TRBV12-3/TRBV12-4,TGTGCCAGCAGGCCTGACACCAATCAGCCCCAGCATTTT,CASRPDTNQPQHF
.,.,TRBJ2-2,TRBV19,TGTGCCAGTAACTATGACGGGAACACCGGGGAGCTGTTTTTT,CASNYDGNTGELFF
.,few,TRBJ1-1,TRBV2,TGTGCCAGCTTTGGGCAGGGGCCCGAAGCTTTCTTT,CASFGQGPEAFF
TRBD1,many,TRBJ1-1,TRBV24-1,TGTGCCACCAGTGGCGTCCACAGGGGGAAAGCTTTCTTT,CATSGVHRGKAFF
.,few,TRBJ1-1,TRBV19,TGTGCCAGTAGCCCCGGCTCCTGGAACACTGAAGCTTTCTTT,CASSPGSWNTEAFF
TRBD1,few,TRBJ1-2,TRBV7-2,TGTGCCAGCAGCTTATTGAGGACAGGGAGAAAGAACACCTTC,CASSLLRTGRKNTF
.,.,TRBJ1-3,TRBV6-5,TGTGCCAGCAGTAGAGGGGTGGGTGGAAACACCATATATTTT,CASSRGVGGNTIYF